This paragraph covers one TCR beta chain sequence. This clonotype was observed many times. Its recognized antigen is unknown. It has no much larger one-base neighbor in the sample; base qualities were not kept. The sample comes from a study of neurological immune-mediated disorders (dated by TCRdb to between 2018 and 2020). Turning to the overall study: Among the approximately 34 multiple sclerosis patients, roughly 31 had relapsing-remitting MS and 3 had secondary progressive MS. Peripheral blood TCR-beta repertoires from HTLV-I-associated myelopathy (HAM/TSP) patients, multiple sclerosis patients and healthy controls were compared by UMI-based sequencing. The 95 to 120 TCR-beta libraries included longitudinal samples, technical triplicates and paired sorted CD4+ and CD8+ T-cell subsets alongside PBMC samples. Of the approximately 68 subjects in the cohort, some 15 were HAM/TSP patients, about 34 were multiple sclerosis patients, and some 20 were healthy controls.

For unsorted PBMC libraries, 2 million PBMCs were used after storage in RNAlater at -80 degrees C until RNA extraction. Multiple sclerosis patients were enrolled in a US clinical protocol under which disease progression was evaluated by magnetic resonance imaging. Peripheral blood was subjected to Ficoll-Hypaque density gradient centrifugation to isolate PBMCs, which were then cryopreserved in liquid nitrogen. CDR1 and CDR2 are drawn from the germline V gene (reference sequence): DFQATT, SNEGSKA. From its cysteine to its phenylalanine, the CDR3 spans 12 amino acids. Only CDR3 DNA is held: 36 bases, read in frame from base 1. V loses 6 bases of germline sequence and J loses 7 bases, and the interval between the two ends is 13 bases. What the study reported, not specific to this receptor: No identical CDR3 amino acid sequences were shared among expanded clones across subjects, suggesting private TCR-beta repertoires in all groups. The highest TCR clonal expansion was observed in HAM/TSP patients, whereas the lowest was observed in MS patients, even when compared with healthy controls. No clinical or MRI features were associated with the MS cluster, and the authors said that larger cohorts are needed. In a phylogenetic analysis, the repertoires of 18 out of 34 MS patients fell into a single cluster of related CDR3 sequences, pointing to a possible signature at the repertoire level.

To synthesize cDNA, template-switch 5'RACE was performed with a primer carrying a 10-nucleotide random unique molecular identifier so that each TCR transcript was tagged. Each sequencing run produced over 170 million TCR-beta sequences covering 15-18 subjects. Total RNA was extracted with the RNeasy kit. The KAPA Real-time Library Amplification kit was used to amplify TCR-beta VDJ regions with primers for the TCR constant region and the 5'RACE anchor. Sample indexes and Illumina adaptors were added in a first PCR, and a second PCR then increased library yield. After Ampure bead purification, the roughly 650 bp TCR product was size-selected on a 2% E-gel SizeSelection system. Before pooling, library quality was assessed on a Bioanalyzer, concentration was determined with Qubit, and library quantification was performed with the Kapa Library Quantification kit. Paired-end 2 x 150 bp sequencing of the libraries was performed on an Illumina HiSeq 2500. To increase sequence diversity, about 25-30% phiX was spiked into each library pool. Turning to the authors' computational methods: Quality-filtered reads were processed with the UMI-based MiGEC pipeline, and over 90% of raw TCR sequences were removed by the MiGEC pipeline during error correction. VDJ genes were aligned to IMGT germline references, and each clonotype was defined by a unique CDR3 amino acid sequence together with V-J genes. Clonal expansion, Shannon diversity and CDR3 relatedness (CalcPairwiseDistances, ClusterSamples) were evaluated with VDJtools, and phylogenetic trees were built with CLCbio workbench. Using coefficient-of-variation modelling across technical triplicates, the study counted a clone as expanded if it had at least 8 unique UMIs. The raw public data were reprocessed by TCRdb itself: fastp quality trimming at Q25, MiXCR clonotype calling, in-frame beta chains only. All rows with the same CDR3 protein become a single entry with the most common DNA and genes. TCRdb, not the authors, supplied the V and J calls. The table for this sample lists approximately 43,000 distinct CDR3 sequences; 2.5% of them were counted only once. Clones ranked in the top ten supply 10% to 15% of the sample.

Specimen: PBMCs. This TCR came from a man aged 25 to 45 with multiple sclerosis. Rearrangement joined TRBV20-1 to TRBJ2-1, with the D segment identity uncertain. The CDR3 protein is CSAAPRLNEQFF. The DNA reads TGCAGTGCCGCACCTCGATTGAATGAGCAGTTCTTC.